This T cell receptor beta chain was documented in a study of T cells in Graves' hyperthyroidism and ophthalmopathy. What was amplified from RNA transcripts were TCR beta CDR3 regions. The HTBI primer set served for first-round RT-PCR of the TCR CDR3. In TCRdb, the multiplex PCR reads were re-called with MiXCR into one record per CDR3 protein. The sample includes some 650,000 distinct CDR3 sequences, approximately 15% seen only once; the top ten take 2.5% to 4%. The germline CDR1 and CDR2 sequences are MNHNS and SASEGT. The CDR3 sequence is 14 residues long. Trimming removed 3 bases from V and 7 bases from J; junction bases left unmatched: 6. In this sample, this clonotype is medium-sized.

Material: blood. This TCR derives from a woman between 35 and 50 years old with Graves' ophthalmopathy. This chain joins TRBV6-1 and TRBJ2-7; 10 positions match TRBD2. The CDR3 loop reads CASSELAGAGEQYF. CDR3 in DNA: TGTGCCAGCAGTGAGCTAGCGGGAGCGGGAGAGCAGTACTTC.